The T cell receptor (beta chain) under discussion was sequenced for a study of CD8 T cells in ankylosing spondylitis. Whole-study results and caveats: What appeared characteristic of ankylosing spondylitis blood was a TCR beta motif of 7 or 8 highly homologous variants. A subset of motif variants has previously been described in the synovial fluid and blood of reactive arthritis. Researchers report that disease-linked clones proved CD8+ and relatively rare in peripheral blood. Clones linked to disease were reported to show significant enrichment in matched ankylosing spondylitis synovial fluid.

The length of the CDR3 is 14 residues. CDR1 is SEHNR, CDR2 FQNEAQ, per germline (reference sequence). Trimming took 1 base from V and 5 from J, leaving 11 bases between them. TCRdb processed the 5' RACE reads anew with MiXCR; each CDR3 protein has one entry. Of about 420,000 distinct CDR3 sequences listed, 20% to 25% are singletons. As to this clonotype: Its matching antigen is unknown.

The sequencing sample was made of blood, either unsorted or a sorted T cell fraction (not recorded which). This receptor was identified in a male donor with ankylosing spondylitis. The chain uses TRBV7-9 and TRBJ2-5; perhaps TRBD2 as D (6 bases). The CDR3: CASSLGPSGETQYF. The DNA of the CDR3 is TGTGCCAGCAGCTTAGGGCCCAGCGGGGAGACCCAGTACTTC.